The present T cell receptor beta chain was sequenced within a study of blood T cell repertoires in COVID-19. As for the study in general: Acute-phase and convalescent COVID-19 samples originated in the United States, Italy and Spain. PBMCs, B-cell-depleted T cells, or T cells provided the cDNA or gDNA that made up the material.

CDR3 length: 19 residues. CDR1 and CDR2 (germline): SGHAT, FQNNGV. V shed 5 bases and J shed 4 bases, with 24 bases lying between them. Original processing methods: Using reference gene primer amplification, nucleated cell counts were estimated. Generated by immunoSEQ multiplex PCR, the TCRdb table keeps only in-frame clones and is missing some. V and J calls plus clone size are reproduced from that table; the DNA served to infer D and trimming. In the table there are approximately 150,000 clones, approximately 90% of which are singletons. The rearrangement links TRBV11-2 to TRBJ2-6, with D perhaps matching TRBD1 (6 bases). The TCR was taken from a man aged 50-59 years with active or convalescent COVID-19. Specimen: peripheral blood. As DNA, the CDR3 is TGTGCCAGCAGCCGTATGCAACGGGACATGAAGACGGGGGCCAACGTCCTGACTTTC. Protein: CASSRMQRDMKTGANVLTF.